Presented here are 32 T cell receptor beta chains from one specimen sequenced in a study of blood T cell repertoires in COVID-19. Sequencing used immunoSEQ multiplex PCR; TCRdb keeps in-frame clones, though not all of them. This table holds some 340,000 clones, approximately 90% found once. The sequenced sample consisted of PBMCs or T cells enriched from blood (not recorded which). These TCRs come from a woman under 40 who had been exposed to COVID-19.

The rearrangement links TRBV19 to TRBJ2-4; a possible D gene is TRBD2 (7 bases). The CDR3 runs 16 residues. Trimming shortened V by 3 bases and J by 4 bases, and 16 bases separated the two germline ends. The germline V gene has CDR1 LNHDA and CDR2 SQIVND (reference sequence). The CDR3 protein is CASSISRGGLKNIQYF. The CDR3 nucleotides are TGTGCCAGTAGTATTTCCAGGGGAGGGTTGAAAAACATTCAGTACTTC.

In this sample, this clone turned up once. This rearrangement joins TRBV9 to TRBJ2-1, with 12 bases fitting TRBD2. From germline, CDR1 is SGDLS and CDR2 YYNGEE. CDR3 length: 18 residues. The V and J ends lost 2 bases and 4 bases, in that order; junction bases with no gene match: 10. DNA for the CDR3: TGTGCCAGCAGCGTCCGCGGACTAGCGGGGACTTCGTACAATGAGCAGTTCTTC. Translating it yields CASSVRGLAGTSYNEQFF.

J is TRBJ1-2 and V is TRBV18, with D possibly matching TRBD1 (6 bases). Looked up from germline, CDR1 is KGHSH and CDR2 is LQKENI. Trimming took 2 bases from V and 7 from J, leaving 14 bases between them. The CDR3 is made up of 14 amino acids. CDR3 residues: CASSPNLDSAGYTF. As DNA, the CDR3 is TGTGCCAGCTCACCAAACCTGGACAGCGCTGGCTACACCTTC. Full variable domain (missing parts from reference TRBV18 and TRBJ1-2): NAGVMQNPRHLVRRRGQEARLRCSPMKGHSHVYWYRQLPEEGLKFMVYLQKENIIDESGMPKERFSAEFPKEGPSILRIQQVVRGDSAAYFCASSPNLDSAGYTFGSGTRLTVV.

The rearrangement uses TRBV9 and TRBJ2-1, with a possible D match to TRBD2 (7 bases). Germline CDR1 and CDR2: SGDLS and YYNGEE. The V and J ends lost 0 bases and 7 bases respectively, with 14 bases between them. This CDR3 is built from 15 residues. The CDR3 spells CASSVDWGGRNEQFF. CDR3 sequence (DNA): TGTGCCAGCAGCGTAGATTGGGGGGGCCGAAATGAGCAGTTCTTC.

This clone was counted once. This chain uses TRBV5-6 with TRBJ1-6, with a tentative D call TRBD1 (6 bases). This CDR3 has 16 amino acids. V gave up 0 bases and J gave up 7 bases, with 14 bases separating them. Germline V lookup: CDR1 SGHDT, CDR2 YYEEEE. The CDR3 reads CASSLAGGQSNSPLHF. The CDR3 DNA reads TGTGCCAGCAGCTTGGCCGGGGGGCAGAGCAATTCACCCCTCCACTTT.

This chain connects TRBV5-6 to TRBJ2-7; D ambiguous. The CDR3 runs 14 residues. Germline assignment: CDR1 SGHDT and CDR2 YYEEEE. V was pared by 0 bases and J by 3 bases, with 10 bases between. The CDR3 is CASSLAGRVYEQYF. The CDR3 DNA sequence: TGTGCCAGCAGCTTGGCAGGCCGCGTCTACGAGCAGTACTTC.

J is TRBJ2-5 and V is TRBV7-9; 9 bases agree with TRBD1. The CDR3 runs 15 residues. The J segment lost 2 bases and the V segment lost 5 bases, leaving 6 bases of the junction unmatched. The germline CDR1 and CDR2 sequences are SEHNR and FQNEAQ (reference sequence). This CDR3 is CASSRDRVDQETQYF. CDR3 in DNA: TGTGCCAGCAGCCGGGACAGGGTGGATCAAGAGACCCAGTACTTC.

V usage is TRBV5-4 and J usage is TRBJ1-1; no clear D. The germline gives CDR1 SGHNT, CDR2 YYREEE (reference sequence). With 0 bases removed from V and 4 bases from J, the gap between germline ends came to 13 bases. This CDR3 is built from 15 residues. The DNA for the CDR3 is TGTGCCAGCAGCTTGGCGGGAGTAGGTGGCACTGAAGCTTTCTTT. This codes for CASSLAGVGGTEAFF.

As concerns this clone: This CDR3 is also generated by other DNA sequences in the sample. This chain joins TRBV9 and TRBJ1-2, with D maybe TRBD1 (6 bases). The germline gives CDR1 SGDLS, CDR2 YYNGEE. Trimming removed 0 bases from V and 5 bases from J, with 8 bases in between. The CDR3 is 13 amino acids. The CDR3 DNA reads as TGTGCCAGCAGCGTAGGGACAGAGTATGGCTACACCTTC. It yields the protein CASSVGTEYGYTF.

The sample holds one count of this clone. This chain connects TRBV18 to TRBJ1-1, with D maybe TRBD1 (6 bases). Trimming pared 2 bases from V and 8 bases from J, leaving 9 bases between. This CDR3 contains 12 residues. Germline CDR1 KGHSH, CDR2 LQKENI. CDR3 loop: CASSPRQVEAFF. CDR3 DNA sequence: TGTGCCAGCTCACCAAGACAGGTCGAAGCTTTCTTT.

V and J are TRBV6-6 and TRBJ1-5; tentative D call: TRBD1 (6 bases). Trimming took 5 bases from V and 1 from J, leaving 15 bases between them. Germline values: CDR1 MNHNY, CDR2 SVGAGI (reference sequence). The CDR3 runs to 16 residues. CDR3 bases: TGTGCCAGCAGTCTTGAACAGGGAGGGAGCAATCAGCCCCAGCATTTT. Its protein product is CASSLEQGGSNQPQHF.

The chain combines TRBV4-2 with TRBJ1-2, with D possibly being TRBD1 (6 bases). This CDR3 has 15 amino acids. Trimming left V 2 bases short and J 2 bases short, with 12 bases between. The germline CDR1 and CDR2 sequences are LGHNA and YNFKEQ. The CDR3 here is CASSQTTGPNYGYTF. The CDR3 DNA sequence: TGTGCCAGCAGCCAAACTACAGGGCCGAACTATGGCTACACCTTC.

This clone was counted a single time. The chain has TRBV27 and TRBJ2-2; 10 bases match TRBD1. V trimming: 4 bases; J trimming: 0 bases; junction bases outside the gene matches: 5. Germline-derived CDR1 and CDR2 are MNHEY and SMNVEV (reference sequence). This CDR3 is built from 17 residues. The CDR3 coding sequence is TGTGCCAGCAGTTCCGGGACAGGGGTAGCGAACACCGGGGAGCTGTTTTTT. It is translated as CASSSGTGVANTGELFF.

V gene TRBV27 combines with J gene TRBJ1-1; D perhaps matches TRBD1 (5 bases). The germline V and J ends were trimmed by 4 bases and 0 bases, with 12 bases remaining between them. From germline, CDR1 is MNHEY and CDR2 SMNVEV (reference sequence). CDR3 length equals 15 residues. CDR3 bases: TGTGCCAGCAGTTGGGGGGTGGGGTTGAACACTGAAGCTTTCTTT. It is translated as CASSWGVGLNTEAFF.

The rearrangement links TRBV2 to TRBJ1-4, with D possibly TRBD1 on 6 matching bases. Looked up from germline, CDR1 is SNHLY and CDR2 is FYNNEI. The CDR3 consists of 14 residues. With 4 bases removed from V and 8 bases from J, the gap between germline ends came to 14 bases. CDR3 DNA sequence: TGTGCCAGCAGTGCGGGGGGGCTGAAAGAAAAACTGTTTTTT. The encoded protein is CASSAGGLKEKLFF.

V gene TRBV5-1 combines with J gene TRBJ2-4; TRBD1 agrees at 9 bases. J was trimmed by 1 base and V by 2 bases; bases with no gene match: 7. Germline CDR1 SGHRS, CDR2 YFSETQ. The CDR3 is made up of 17 amino acids. This CDR3 is CASSFRRTGAAKNIQYF. CDR3 DNA sequence: TGCGCCAGCAGCTTCCGTCGGACAGGGGCGGCCAAAAACATTCAGTACTTC.

V and J are TRBV5-1 and TRBJ1-2, with 9 nucleotides matching TRBD1. CDR1 is SGHRS and CDR2 is YFSETQ in the germline V gene. The CDR3 runs 16 residues. V lost 2 bases to trimming and J lost 8 bases; unmatched junction nucleotides: 13. The CDR3 nucleotides read TGCGCCAGCAGCTTTGGCCCCTGGGACAGGGAAGGAGGCTACACCTTC. Protein product: CASSFGPWDREGGYTF.

The V call is TRBV27, the J call TRBJ1-2; maybe TRBD1 (5 bases). The V gene lost 3 bases and the J gene lost 4 bases, with 15 bases spanning the gap. CDR1 is MNHEY and CDR2 is SMNVEV in the germline V gene (reference sequence). The CDR3 has 15 residues. The CDR3 loop is CASSFREQGTYGYTF. CDR3 DNA sequence: TGTGCCAGCAGTTTTCGGGAGCAGGGAACCTATGGCTACACCTTC.

The chain recombines TRBV28 with TRBJ2-1; TRBD2 might be the D (6 bases). Germline V CDR1 and CDR2: MDHEN, SYDVKM. The CDR3 totals 14 residues. The V end was cut by 8 bases, the J end by 0 bases, with 11 bases between. In nucleotides, the CDR3 is TGTGCCAGCCTCGGGGGTCCCTCCTACAATGAGCAGTTCTTC. This translates into CASLGGPSYNEQFF.

J is TRBJ2-1 and V is TRBV2; D might be TRBD1 (5 bases). V dropped 6 bases and J dropped 8 bases, with 14 bases sitting between them. The V gene's germline CDR1 is SNHLY and CDR2 FYNNEI. This CDR3 has 13 amino acids. The CDR3 region is CASRSTDSYEQFF. CDR3 bases: TGTGCCAGCAGATCCACAGACAGCTATGAGCAGTTCTTC. Based on the CDR3 plus reference TRBV2 and TRBJ2-1, the full variable domain is EPEVTQTPSHQVTQMGQEVILRCVPISNHLYFYWYRQILGQKVEFLVSFYNNEISEKSEIFDDQFSVERPDGSNFTLKIRSTKLEDSAMYFCASRSTDSYEQFFGPGTRLTVL.

The V and J genes are TRBV7-6 and TRBJ1-3; TRBD1 might be the D (5 bases). The CDR3 runs to 15 residues. Germline V lookup: CDR1 SGHVS, CDR2 FNYEAQ. Trimming removed 1 base from V and 5 bases from J, with 12 bases in between. The DNA of the CDR3 is TGTGCCAGCAGCTTAGACGCAGGGTACAGAAACACCATATATTTT. This translates into CASSLDAGYRNTIYF.

This rearrangement joins TRBV7-9 to TRBJ1-2; 10 bases are shared with TRBD1. Unmatched junction bases numbered 2, after V lost 4 bases and J lost 3 bases. CDR1 and CDR2 (germline): SEHNR, FQNEAQ (reference sequence). This CDR3 comprises 14 residues. The CDR3 DNA reads as TGTGCCAGCAGCTGGGACAGGGGAGACTATGGCTACACCTTC. Protein: CASSWDRGDYGYTF.

The CDR3 loop reads CASSPPGQATLAKNIQYF. As DNA, the CDR3 is TGTGCCAGCAGCCCCCCGGGACAGGCGACATTAGCCAAAAACATTCAGTACTTC. V is TRBV3-1 (or the pseudogene TRBV3-2) and J is TRBJ2-4, with 8 bases identical to TRBD1. This CDR3 is 18 amino acids long. Germline lookup yields CDR1 LGHDT and CDR2 YNNKEL (reference sequence). The ends lost 4 bases at V and 0 bases at J; junction bases unmatched: 11.

This chain joins TRBV7-9 and TRBJ1-1; D gene unclear. The germline V and J ends were trimmed by 5 bases and 8 bases, with 12 bases remaining between them. The CDR3 contains 12 residues. The V gene's germline CDR1 is SEHNR and CDR2 FQNEAQ (reference sequence). The CDR3 sequence is CASSHFGGEAFF. In DNA, the CDR3 is TGTGCCAGCAGCCATTTCGGCGGAGAAGCTTTCTTT. Drawing the rest from reference TRBV7-9 and TRBJ1-1, the complete variable domain is DTGVSQNPRHKITKRGQNVTFRCDPISEHNRLYWYRQTLGQGPEFLTYFQNEAQLEKSRLLSDRFSAERPKGSFSTLEIQRTEQGDSAMYLCASSHFGGEAFFGQGTRLTVV.

The chain combines TRBV5-6 with TRBJ2-1; 8 bases are shared with TRBD2. CDR1 and CDR2 from the germline V gene are SGHDT and YYEEEE. After removal of 3 bases from V and 4 bases from J, the junction contained 6 bases not matched to a gene. The CDR3 consists of 15 residues. CDR3 nucleotide sequence: TGTGCCAGCAGCTCCCGGGGGGGAAGTTACAATGAGCAGTTCTTC. Its translation is CASSSRGGSYNEQFF.

This clone was picked up one time. The genes are TRBV30 and TRBJ2-5, with D unclear. The germline V gene encodes CDR1 GTSNPN and CDR2 SVGIG (reference sequence). There are 11 residues in the CDR3. Trimming cost V 3 bases and J 5 bases, with 7 bases left between them. The CDR3 DNA reads TGTGCCTGGAGGGCCCCCGAGACCCAGTACTTC. Protein product: CAWRAPETQYF.

This clone was detected only once. The chain uses TRBV7-6 and TRBJ2-3; TRBD2 aligns across 8 bases. In germline, CDR1 is SGHVS, CDR2 FNYEAQ. This CDR3 comprises 17 residues. V lost 0 bases, J lost 2 bases, and 7 bases stayed unmatched. The CDR3 DNA reads as TGTGCCAGCAGCTTAGCGTTCGAGCGGGGGAACACAGATACGCAGTATTTT. Its translation: CASSLAFERGNTDTQYF.

The J gene is TRBJ2-7, the V gene TRBV29-1; D is unresolved. This CDR3 is built from 12 residues. V was clipped by 3 bases and J by 7 bases, with 13 bases between them. Germline CDR1 and CDR2: SQVTM and ANQGSEA. CDR3 DNA sequence: TGCAGCGTTGACTTGACGGTCGGGGAGCAGTACTTC. The encoded protein is CSVDLTVGEQYF.

This clone came up once. J is TRBJ1-4 and V is TRBV4-1; TRBD1 aligns across 8 bases. The V gene's germline CDR1 is MGHRA and CDR2 YSYEKL. Trimming cost V 0 bases and J 8 bases; bases outside gene matches: 5. CDR3 length: 15 amino acids. Here the CDR3 DNA reads TGCGCCAGCAGCCAAGATATCAGGGGGCGAGAAAAACTGTTTTTT. Amino acid sequence: CASSQDIRGREKLFF.

The V call is TRBV7-3, the J call TRBJ2-3, with 8 bases identical to TRBD2. Germline values: CDR1 SGHTA, CDR2 FQGTGA. J was trimmed by 8 bases and V by 6 bases; bases with no gene match: 13. This CDR3 has 15 residues. CDR3 DNA: TGTGCCAGCAGTCCCGGCGTACAGGCGGGGGGTACGCAGTATTTT. Protein sequence: CASSPGVQAGGTQYF.

The rearrangement links TRBV9 to TRBJ2-1; 9 bases match TRBD2. With V trimmed by 10 bases and J by 5 bases, 10 bases remained unmatched. Germline V gene sequence: CDR1 SGDLS, CDR2 YYNGEE. This CDR3 is 14 amino acids long. CDR3 nucleotides: TGTGCCGGAGAGACTAGCGGTATTGACAATGAGCAGTTCTTC. Translation gives CAGETSGIDNEQFF. Full variable domain (rest looked up from reference TRBV9 and TRBJ2-1): DSGVTQTPKHLITATGQRVTLRCSPRSGDLSVYWYQQSLDQGLQFLIQYYNGEERAKGNILERFSAQQFPDLHSELNLSSLELGDSALYFCAGETSGIDNEQFFGPGTRLTVL.

The V gene is TRBV4-3, the J gene TRBJ2-7; D is possibly TRBD2 (5 bases). The CDR3 is made up of 13 amino acids. Germline lookup yields CDR1 LGHNA and CDR2 YSLEER. Trimming took off 0 bases at V and 2 bases at J, with 5 bases between the two ends. The chain's CDR3 is CASSQDGAYEQYF. CDR3 in DNA: TGCGCCAGCAGCCAAGACGGGGCCTACGAGCAGTACTTC.